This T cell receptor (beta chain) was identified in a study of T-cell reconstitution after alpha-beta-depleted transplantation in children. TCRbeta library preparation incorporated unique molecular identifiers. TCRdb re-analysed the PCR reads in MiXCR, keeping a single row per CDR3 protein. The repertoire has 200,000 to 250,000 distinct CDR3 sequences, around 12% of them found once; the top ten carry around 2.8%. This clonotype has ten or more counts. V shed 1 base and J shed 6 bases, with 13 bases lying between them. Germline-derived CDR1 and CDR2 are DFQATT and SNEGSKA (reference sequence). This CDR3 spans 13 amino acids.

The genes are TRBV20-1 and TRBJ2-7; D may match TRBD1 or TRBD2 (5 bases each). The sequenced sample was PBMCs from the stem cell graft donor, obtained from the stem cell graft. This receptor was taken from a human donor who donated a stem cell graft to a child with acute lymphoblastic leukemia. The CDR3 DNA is TGCAGTGCTAGAGTTCGGGGACCTAGCGAGCAGTACTTC. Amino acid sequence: CSARVRGPSEQYF.